This T cell receptor (beta chain) is drawn from a study of technical replicates of blood from a few donors. Assay: immunoSEQ multiplex PCR; the TCRdb copy retains only in-frame clones and omits some. Among more than 90,000 clones listed, roughly 95% were seen once. Germline V gene sequence: CDR1 SGHRS, CDR2 YFSETQ. The CDR3 loop spans 15 amino acids. With 3 bases clipped from V and 8 bases from J, the junction kept 10 bases outside the gene matches. This clonotype originated in a human donor in good health. The sequenced sample consisted of T cells isolated from PBMCs. V is TRBV5-1 and J is TRBJ2-1; TRBD2 aligns across 8 bases. In nucleotides, the CDR3 is TGCGCCAGCAGCTATGGACTAGCAGCGGTGGATGAGCAGTTCTTC. Translation gives CASSYGLAAVDEQFF.